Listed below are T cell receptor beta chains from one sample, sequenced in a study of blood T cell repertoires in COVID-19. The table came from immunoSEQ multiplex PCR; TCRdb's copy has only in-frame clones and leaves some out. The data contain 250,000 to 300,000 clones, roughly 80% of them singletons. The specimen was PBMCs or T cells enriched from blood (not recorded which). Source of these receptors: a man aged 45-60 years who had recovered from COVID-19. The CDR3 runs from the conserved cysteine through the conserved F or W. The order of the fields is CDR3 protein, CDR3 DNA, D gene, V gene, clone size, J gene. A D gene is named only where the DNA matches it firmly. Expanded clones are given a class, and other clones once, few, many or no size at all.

CDR3 protein: CASSVLGTVPSTDTQYF
CDR3 DNA: TGTGCCAGCAGCGTCCTAGGGACAGTCCCTAGCACAGATACGCAGTATTTT
D gene: TRBD1
V gene: TRBV9
clone size: few
J gene: TRBJ2-3

CDR3 protein: CATKDGGRGETQYF
CDR3 DNA: TGTGCCACCAAAGATGGCGGGAGAGGGGAGACCCAGTACTTC
D gene: TRBD2
V gene: TRBV19
clone size: -
J gene: TRBJ2-5

CDR3 protein: CASSSTPQVYYTF
CDR3 DNA: TGCGCCAGCAGTTCAACCCCTCAGGTATACTACACCTTC
D gene: -
V gene: TRBV5-1
clone size: -
J gene: TRBJ1-2

CDR3 protein: CASSVATGVTEAFF
CDR3 DNA: TGTGCCAGCAGCGTAGCGACAGGGGTCACTGAAGCTTTCTTT
D gene: TRBD1
V gene: TRBV9
clone size: -
J gene: TRBJ1-1

CDR3 protein: CASSLSGPTDTQYF
CDR3 DNA: TGCGCCAGCAGCTTGAGCGGTCCCACAGATACGCAGTATTTT
D gene: -
V gene: TRBV5-1
clone size: -
J gene: TRBJ2-3

CDR3 protein: CASSVQGSGEAFF
CDR3 DNA: TGTGCCAGCAGTGTGCAGGGGAGTGGTGAAGCTTTCTTT
D gene: -
V gene: TRBV12-3/TRBV12-4
clone size: -
J gene: TRBJ1-1

CDR3 protein: CASSLMSSVGEQFF
CDR3 DNA: TGTGCCAGCAGCTTAATGTCTAGCGTGGGTGAGCAGTTCTTC
D gene: -
V gene: TRBV7-9
clone size: many
J gene: TRBJ2-1

CDR3 protein: CAWSVLEDSKVLGQPQHF
CDR3 DNA: TGTGCCTGGAGTGTACTCGAAGACAGTAAGGTTTTAGGTCAGCCCCAGCATTTT
D gene: -
V gene: TRBV30
clone size: -
J gene: TRBJ1-5

CDR3 protein: CASSSYGTSGRGGETQYF
CDR3 DNA: TGTGCCAGCAGCTCTTACGGGACTAGCGGGAGAGGGGGAGAGACCCAGTACTTC
D gene: TRBD2
V gene: TRBV7-2
clone size: -
J gene: TRBJ2-5

CDR3 protein: CSASTWRQQGSAFF
CDR3 DNA: TGCAGTGCTAGTACGTGGCGACAACAGGGCTCGGCTTTCTTT
D gene: -
V gene: TRBV20-1
clone size: -
J gene: TRBJ1-1

CDR3 protein: CATSRDGRLTGELFF
CDR3 DNA: TGTGCCACCAGCAGAGACGGTAGACTCACCGGGGAGCTGTTTTTT
D gene: -
V gene: TRBV15
clone size: many
J gene: TRBJ2-2

CDR3 protein: CASSLVGLAGPGETQYF
CDR3 DNA: TGTGCCAGCAGCTTGGTCGGACTAGCGGGGCCTGGAGAGACCCAGTACTTC
D gene: TRBD2
V gene: TRBV5-4
clone size: -
J gene: TRBJ2-5

CDR3 protein: CASSSRTGVNSPLHF
CDR3 DNA: TGTGCCAGCAGCTCCCGGACAGGGGTAAATTCACCCCTCCACTTT
D gene: TRBD1
V gene: TRBV5-4
clone size: -
J gene: TRBJ1-6

CDR3 protein: CATSREPPAVLNQPQHF
CDR3 DNA: TGTGCCACCAGCAGAGAACCCCCTGCGGTACTCAATCAGCCCCAGCATTTT
D gene: -
V gene: TRBV15
clone size: -
J gene: TRBJ1-5

CDR3 protein: CASSQLGVTGELFF
CDR3 DNA: TGTGCCAGCAGCCAACTAGGAGTAACCGGGGAGCTGTTTTTT
D gene: -
V gene: TRBV3-1/TRBV3-2
clone size: many
J gene: TRBJ2-2

CDR3 protein: CATSRSRRDTKYEQYF
CDR3 DNA: TGTGCCACCAGCAGAAGCCGCCGGGACACGAAATACGAGCAGTACTTC
D gene: -
V gene: TRBV15
clone size: -
J gene: TRBJ2-7

CDR3 protein: CASSGSGSKNIQYF
CDR3 DNA: TGCGCCAGCAGCGGGTCGGGATCCAAAAACATTCAGTACTTC
D gene: -
V gene: TRBV5-1
clone size: few
J gene: TRBJ2-4

CDR3 protein: CASSILPGRGVETQYF
CDR3 DNA: TGTGCCAGTAGTATACTCCCGGGCAGGGGTGTCGAGACCCAGTACTTC
D gene: -
V gene: TRBV19
clone size: few
J gene: TRBJ2-5

CDR3 protein: CASSLGSGATQPQHF
CDR3 DNA: TGTGCCAGCAGCTTAGGGTCTGGGGCGACACAGCCCCAGCATTTT
D gene: -
V gene: TRBV7-8
clone size: -
J gene: TRBJ1-5

CDR3 protein: CASSQESSYGYTF
CDR3 DNA: TGTGCCAGCAGCCAAGAATCCAGCTATGGCTACACCTTC
D gene: -
V gene: TRBV3-1/TRBV3-2
clone size: -
J gene: TRBJ1-2